The following is a TCR beta chain sequence with its context. The antigen is undetermined. The same CDR3 can be traced to other DNA sequences in this sample. The sequenced template was cDNA made from the entire isolated RNA. Naive, central memory and regulatory T cell samples yielded around 3.9 million reads on average. Repertoires were generated with immunoSEQ multiplex PCR, while TCRdb's copy carries only in-frame clones and drops some. The data contain about 470,000 clones, approximately 30% of them singletons. These data originate in a study of beta chain features in type 1 diabetes. Study results and limitations: Naive, central memory and regulatory TCRB repertoires appeared more similar among patients than healthy donors. All four CD4+ subsets of Type 1 diabetes patients contained TCRB CDR3s that were moderately but significantly shorter.

Deletions cut 3 bases from V and 5 bases from J, with 7 bases between. Germline-derived CDR1 and CDR2 are KGHSH and LQKENI. The CDR3 has 12 amino acids. Using CD45RO/CCR7/CD25/CD127/CD95/CD27, CD4+ naive, central memory, regulatory and stem cell-like memory cells were sorted. V is TRBV18 and J is TRBJ2-5; maybe TRBD2 (5 bases). The source is a man younger than 30 in good health. The sequencing sample was made of naive CD4+ T cells from blood. As DNA, the CDR3 is TGTGCCAGCTCACCGGCGGGTGAGACCCAGTACTTC. Translated: CASSPAGETQYF.